This TCR beta chain was retrieved from a study of CD8 T cells in Susac syndrome (dated by TCRdb to the late 2010s). Describing the broader study: Repertoire sequencing was used to test whether CD8+ T cell activation and differentiation in Susac syndrome was antigen driven. The paper as a whole reports these results and caveats: The study acknowledged that relatively few individuals were included in the TCR sequencing and HLA analysis.

CDR1 is given as SEHNR and CDR2 as FQNEAQ, both from the germline V gene (reference sequence). Taken from cysteine to phenylalanine, the CDR3 has 13 residues. The read is trimmed to its CDR3 DNA, 39 bases read in frame from base 1. Trimming removed 1 base from V and 6 bases from J, leaving 9 bases between the germline ends. RNA was extracted with the RNeasy kit and about 0.5 to 1 ug was reverse transcribed using random hexamers. The immunoSEQ multiplex PCR assay, which covers 54 Vbeta and 13 Jbeta segments, was used to amplify TCR beta CDR3 regions. To correct PCR amplification bias, a synthetic template baseline was used for both primer optimization and computational correction. The paper's data handling went like this. Only productive sequences were kept, with reads annotated to V, D and J genes according to IMGT and analyzed in immunoSEQ Analyzer. To calculate clonality, Shannon entropy was normalized by log2 of the number of productive unique sequences and then subtracted from one. For each patient and control, public and private clones were evaluated within the 100 most prevalent clones. Clones were defined as Susac-specific when absent from the healthy and MS cohorts, from about a thousand published viral clones and from other ImmuneACCESS disease sequences. The public reads were quality trimmed at Q25 with fastp and then assembled into clones with MiXCR by TCRdb, keeping productive beta chains. Every distinct CDR3 protein forms one entry, paired with its most common genes and DNA. TCRdb, not the original authors, processed these V and J calls. The sample table holds 180,000 or so distinct CDR3 sequences, of which approximately 94% were seen once. Jointly, the top ten make up 0.093% of the sample.

Peripheral blood CD8+ and CD4+ T cells from healthy donors, Susac syndrome patients and multiple sclerosis patients were profiled using high-throughput TCR beta sequencing. The multiple sclerosis controls were treatment-naive patients whose relapsing-remitting disease, either stable or active, fulfilled the revised McDonald criteria. CD8+ TEMRA cells were enriched by FACS, while bulk CD8+ and CD4+ T cells were purified by magnetic negative isolation. Blood was collected in EDTA tubes and processed within 24 hours, with PBMCs isolated through density gradient centrifugation. PBMCs intended for TCR sequencing were cryopreserved in liquid nitrogen and were subsequently thawed in a 37 degrees C water bath. The sorted or isolated CD4+, CD8+ and CD8+ TEMRA cells had a purity of 90% or higher. As concerns this clonotype: Its target antigen remains unknown. The record has no base qualities; no much larger clone is one base away.

The sample consisted of CD4+ T cells from PBMCs. The chain is made from TRBV7-9 and TRBJ1-2; no D gene can be assigned with confidence. The clonotype comes from a human donor with multiple sclerosis. For the CDR3, the sequence is CASSLEGAHGYTF. The nucleotide sequence is given as TGTGCCAGCAGCTTAGAGGGAGCCCATGGCTACACCTTC.